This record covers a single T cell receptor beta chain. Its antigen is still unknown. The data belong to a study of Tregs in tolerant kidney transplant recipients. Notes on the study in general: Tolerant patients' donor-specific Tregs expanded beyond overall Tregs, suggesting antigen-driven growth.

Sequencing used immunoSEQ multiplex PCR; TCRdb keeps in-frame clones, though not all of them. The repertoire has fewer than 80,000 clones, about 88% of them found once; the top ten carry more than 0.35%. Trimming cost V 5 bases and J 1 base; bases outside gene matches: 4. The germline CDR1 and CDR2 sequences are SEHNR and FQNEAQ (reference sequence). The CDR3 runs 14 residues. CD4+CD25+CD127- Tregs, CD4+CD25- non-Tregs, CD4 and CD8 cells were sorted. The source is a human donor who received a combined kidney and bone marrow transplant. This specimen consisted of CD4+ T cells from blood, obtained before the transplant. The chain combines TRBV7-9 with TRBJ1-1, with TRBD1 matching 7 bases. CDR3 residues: CASSKGQTNTEAFF. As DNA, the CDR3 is TGTGCCAGCAGCAAGGGACAGACGAACACTGAAGCTTTCTTT.